The 5 T cell receptor beta chains in this list originate from one sample, sequenced in a study of CD8 T cells in ankylosing spondylitis. The study, taken as a whole, reports: There was a TCR beta motif, made of several highly homologous variants, that appeared characteristic of ankylosing spondylitis blood.

These receptors lack a known antigen. TCRdb itself ran the 5' RACE reads through MiXCR, one entry per CDR3 protein. This table has 330,000 or so distinct CDR3 sequences, 6.5% to 10% appearing once. Material: blood, either unsorted or a sorted T cell fraction (not recorded which). The receptors originated from a male donor with ankylosing spondylitis.

This sequence joins TRBV7-9 and TRBJ1-2; D might be TRBD1 (6 bases). Germline V gene data show CDR1 as SEHNR and CDR2 as FQNEAQ (reference sequence). The V end lost 0 bases, the J end lost 5 bases, and 13 bases lay between the germline ends. The CDR3 is made up of 15 amino acids. CDR3 residues: CASSLAGTPSYGYTF. The CDR3 DNA is TGTGCCAGCAGCTTAGCCGGGACACCCAGTTATGGCTACACCTTC.

The rearrangement joins TRBV27 to TRBJ2-7; 8 bases are a match to TRBD2. This CDR3 is 14 amino acids long. Germline lookup yields CDR1 MNHEY and CDR2 SMNVEV (reference sequence). The trim removed 5 bases at V and 6 bases at J, leaving 9 bases unmatched. The CDR3 DNA follows: TGTGCCAGCAGTACCGGGGGGGCGCGAGGCGAGCAGTACTTC. This gives the protein CASSTGGARGEQYF.

This clonotype was seen ten or more times. This rearrangement joins TRBV9 to TRBJ2-1; 12 bases map to TRBD2. The trim removed 0 bases at V and 0 bases at J, leaving 13 bases unmatched. Germline V gene data show CDR1 as SGDLS and CDR2 as YYNGEE. The CDR3 length is 21 residues. CDR3 DNA: TGTGCCAGCAGCGTAGAGGCTAGCGGGAGGGTTGTGGATCACTCCTACAATGAGCAGTTCTTC. Its translation is CASSVEASGRVVDHSYNEQFF.

This clonotype was seen ten or more times. The V and J genes are TRBV29-1 and TRBJ1-5, with unresolved D. The V end lost 7 bases, the J end lost 0 bases, and 7 bases lay between the germline ends. This CDR3 has 12 amino acids. Per the germline V gene, CDR1 is SQVTM and CDR2 is ANQGSEA. In DNA form, the CDR3 reads TGCAGCGCGAAGAATAGCAATCAGCCCCAGCATTTT. Amino acids: CSAKNSNQPQHF. Together with reference TRBV29-1 and TRBJ1-5, the CDR3 gives the full variable domain: SAVISQKPSRDICQRGTSLTIQCQVDSQVTMMFWYRQQPGQSLTLIATANQGSEATYESGFVIDKFPISRPNLTFSTLTVSNMSPEDSSIYLCSAKNSNQPQHFGDGTRLSIL.

This clonotype came up a few times. The chain recombines TRBV20-1 with TRBJ1-1, with D possibly being TRBD1 (5 bases). The CDR3 contains 14 residues. The V end lost 6 bases, the J end lost 6 bases, and 20 bases lay between the germline ends. Germline V lookup: CDR1 DFQATT, CDR2 SNEGSKA (reference sequence). The CDR3 region has the DNA TGCAGTGCCGGGCAGCAGGGTTCTTTGTCTGAAGCTTTCTTT. Its translation: CSAGQQGSLSEAFF.